Below, one TCR beta chain is given with its context. Its target is not known. The data stem from a study of cytomegalovirus exposure and HLA in healthy donors. General study points: A later analysis found common viral pathogens apparently linked to several of the most significant clusters.

The CDR3 is made up of 18 amino acids. Trimming cost V 4 bases and J 0 bases; bases outside gene matches: 6. Germline-derived CDR1 and CDR2 are SGHTA and FQGTGA. The PCR used 60 Vbeta and 13 Jbeta primers. Here immunoSEQ multiplex PCR was the method, and the copy in TCRdb shows in-frame clones only, minus some. The data show under 150,000 clones, with 75% seen just once and roughly 3% held by the top ten. While unrecorded immune exposures were likely, the donors were nominally healthy when sampled. The chain recombines TRBV7-3 with TRBJ2-3, with 14 bases matching TRBD2. This receptor was obtained from a man aged 25 to 40 in good health and CMV-seronegative. Sample: PBMCs. The DNA of the CDR3 is TGTGCCAGCAGCTCCCACGGGACTAGCGGGGGTAGCACAGATACGCAGTATTTT. It codes for CASSSHGTSGGSTDTQYF.